The next 28 T cell receptor beta chains were all read from a single sample in a study of OX40 agonist ivuxolimab in advanced cancers. Libraries were prepared by immunoSEQ multiplex PCR; TCRdb keeps only in-frame clonotypes and omits some of them. The data show tens of thousands of clones, about 85% seen once. This material consisted of CD4+ or CD8+ T cells sorted from blood, taken in a trial of the OX40 agonist ivuxolimab. These receptors all stem from an adult with an advanced solid tumor such as melanoma, head and neck, liver or kidney cancer.

This clone was recorded only once. The chain has TRBV18 and TRBJ2-7; D might be TRBD2 (6 bases). Germline V gives CDR1 KGHSH, CDR2 LQKENI. The CDR3 extends over 15 amino acids. V was cut by 0 bases and J by 0 bases, with 9 bases left in between. Written as DNA, the CDR3 is TGTGCCAGCTCACCACCGTCCGGGAGCTCCTACGAGCAGTACTTC. Translation gives CASSPPSGSSYEQYF.

This clone came up once. The genes are TRBV7-8 and TRBJ2-7; 7 bases are a match to TRBD2. The CDR3 sequence is 17 residues long. Germline V gene data show CDR1 as SGHVS and CDR2 as FQNEAQ. With V trimmed by 1 base and J by 2 bases, 11 bases remained unmatched. The CDR3 nucleotides are TGTGCCAGCAGCTTAGTCCTCGGCGGGAGAGGGACCTACGAGCAGTACTTC. It specifies CASSLVLGGRGTYEQYF. Based on the CDR3 plus reference TRBV7-8 and TRBJ2-7, the full variable domain is GAGVSQSPRYKVAKRGQDVALRCDPISGHVSLFWYQQALGQGPEFLTYFQNEAQLDKSGLPSDRFFAERPEGSVSTLKIQRTQQEDSAVYLCASSLVLGGRGTYEQYFGPGTRLTVT.

The V gene is TRBV28, the J gene TRBJ2-7; D is ambiguous. Trimming cost V 2 bases and J 2 bases, with 4 bases left between them. CDR3 size: 12 residues. In germline, CDR1 is MDHEN, CDR2 SYDVKM. CDR3 in DNA: TGTGCCAGCAGTTTACTCCCCTACGAGCAGTACTTC. This codes for CASSLLPYEQYF.

The chain recombines TRBV5-6 with TRBJ1-5; D not certain. The germline V and J ends were trimmed by 4 bases and 0 bases, with 11 bases remaining between them. The CDR3 has 15 residues. Germline V gene sequence: CDR1 SGHDT, CDR2 YYEEEE. CDR3 bases: TGTGCCAGCAGCCCTTACAGAACTAGCAATCAGCCCCAGCATTTT. Translating it yields CASSPYRTSNQPQHF.

The chain carries TRBV6-6 and TRBJ2-1, with D maybe TRBD1 (6 bases). CDR3 length equals 13 residues. Germline CDR1 MNHNY, CDR2 SVGAGI (reference sequence). V was shortened by 3 bases and J by 10 bases, with 13 bases between the two germline ends. The CDR3 loop reads CASSYQQGHEQFF. Written as DNA, the CDR3 is TGTGCCAGCAGTTATCAACAGGGTCACGAGCAGTTCTTC.

Notes on this clone: At one end, the junction sequence differs from germline, possibly due to a read error. J is TRBJ1-2 and V is TRBV29-1; 7 bases are shared with TRBD1. Germline lookup yields CDR1 SQVTM and CDR2 ANQGSEA. The CDR3 covers 10 residues. As DNA, the CDR3 is TGCAGCGTACCAGAGGGACAGAGTCACTTC. Protein sequence: CSVPEGQSHF.

V usage is TRBV7-9 and J usage is TRBJ2-3, with D possibly being TRBD1 (5 bases). V dropped 6 bases and J dropped 0 bases, with 19 bases sitting between them. Germline V lookup: CDR1 SEHNR, CDR2 FQNEAQ (reference sequence). The CDR3 length is 17 residues. CDR3 DNA: TGTGCCAGCAGTCCAAAACAGGCCTCAACTAGCACAGATACGCAGTATTTT. Protein: CASSPKQASTSTDTQYF.

The rearrangement links TRBV2 to TRBJ1-1; no clear D gene. The CDR3 length is 17 residues. In germline, CDR1 is SNHLY, CDR2 FYNNEI. Trimming took 0 bases from V and 2 from J, leaving 16 bases between them. The DNA for the CDR3 is TGTGCCAGCAGTGAAGCCGCCGTTCTCACCATAAACACTGAAGCTTTCTTT. Protein sequence: CASSEAAVLTINTEAFF.

Written as DNA, the CDR3 is TGTGCCAGCAGCTTGGCGGGAAGAGACGAGCAGTACTTC. It specifies CASSLAGRDEQYF. The chain is built from TRBV4-2 and TRBJ2-7, with D maybe TRBD2 (6 bases). V lost 5 bases and J 5 bases, leaving 13 bases between the germline ends. CDR3 length equals 13 residues. CDR1 and CDR2 (germline): LGHNA, YNFKEQ.

The CDR3 sequence: CASSGQLEVGQFF. The CDR3 DNA reads as TGTGCCAGCAGCGGGCAGCTCGAGGTAGGGCAGTTCTTC. The chain combines TRBV5-8 with TRBJ2-1, with D uncertain. V was pared by 4 bases and J by 12 bases, with 17 bases between. Germline V lookup: CDR1 SGHTS, CDR2 YDEGEE. The CDR3 spans 13 residues.

The chain recombines TRBV7-9 with TRBJ2-5; D may match TRBD1 or TRBD2 (6 bases each). The CDR3 loop spans 13 amino acids. Trimming removed 5 bases at V and 7 bases at J, with 14 bases between. CDR1 SEHNR and CDR2 FQNEAQ come from the germline V gene (reference sequence). The CDR3 coding sequence is TGTGCCAGCAGCACGACAGGAGGGGGGACCCAGTACTTC. Translated: CASSTTGGGTQYF.

This clone was picked up one time. In the same sample, other DNA sequences code for this CDR3. The chain joins TRBV5-4 to TRBJ2-7; 7 positions match TRBD1. CDR1 is SGHNT, CDR2 YYREEE, per germline (reference sequence). The CDR3 is made up of 14 amino acids. V lost 2 bases and J lost 0; bases outside the gene matches: 2. CDR3 sequence: CASSLQGNSYEQYF. In DNA form, the CDR3 reads TGTGCCAGCAGCTTACAGGGGAACTCCTACGAGCAGTACTTC.

This clone was observed a single time. V and J are TRBV5-6 and TRBJ1-4, with TRBD1 as a possible D gene (6 bases). V lost 1 base, J lost 7 bases, and 14 bases lay in between. The CDR3 length is 15 residues. Germline V CDR1 and CDR2: SGHDT, YYEEEE. The CDR3 sequence: CASSLMVGGGEKLFF. Here the CDR3 DNA reads TGTGCCAGCAGCTTGATGGTAGGGGGAGGTGAAAAACTGTTTTTT. Together with reference TRBV5-6 and TRBJ1-4, the CDR3 gives the full variable domain: DAGVTQSPTHLIKTRGQQVTLRCSPKSGHDTVSWYQQALGQGPQFIFQYYEEEERQRGNFPDRFSGHQFPNYSSELNVNALLLGDSALYLCASSLMVGGGEKLFFGSGTQLSVL.

CDR3 coding DNA: TGCGCCAGCAGTGCAGGTCGGCCTGGAAACACCATATATTTT. This gives the protein CASSAGRPGNTIYF. The V call is TRBV10-1, the J call TRBJ1-3; D gene uncertain. V shed 4 bases and J shed 2 bases, with 9 bases lying between them. The CDR3 has 14 amino acids. The V gene's germline CDR1 is WNHNN and CDR2 SYGVQD (reference sequence).

The chain has TRBV30 and TRBJ2-7, with a tentative D call TRBD1 (5 bases). This CDR3 is 13 amino acids long. Germline CDR1 reads GTSNPN; CDR2 reads SVGIG (reference sequence). DNA of the CDR3: TGTGCAGGAGACAGACCTGACCACTACGAGCAGTACTTC. Its translation is CAGDRPDHYEQYF.

The chain employs TRBV5-4 and TRBJ2-3, with D perhaps matching TRBD1 (5 bases). The CDR3 has 15 residues. With 6 bases removed from V and 0 bases from J, the gap between germline ends came to 14 bases. Germline CDR1 SGHNT, CDR2 YYREEE (reference sequence). For the CDR3, the DNA is TGTGCCAGCATGCTGCAGGGTCTTAGCACAGATACGCAGTATTTT. Its translation is CASMLQGLSTDTQYF.

V is TRBV29-1 and J is TRBJ2-5; 7 bases match TRBD2. This CDR3 has 12 residues. The trim removed 6 bases at V and 3 bases at J, leaving 4 bases unmatched. In germline, CDR1 is SQVTM, CDR2 ANQGSEA. CDR3 DNA: TGCAGCGTCCGGACTAGGAAAGAGACCCAGTACTTC. Encoded protein: CSVRTRKETQYF.

The V gene is TRBV28, the J gene TRBJ2-7; D is possibly TRBD1 (5 bases). Trimming took 2 bases from V and 0 from J, leaving 11 bases between them. The CDR3 consists of 15 residues. Germline values: CDR1 MDHEN, CDR2 SYDVKM. In DNA form, the CDR3 reads TGTGCCAGCAGTTTAAGGGGTAGGAGCTCCTACGAGCAGTACTTC. Residues: CASSLRGRSSYEQYF.

V is TRBV6-1 and J is TRBJ2-1; D tentatively fits TRBD1 or TRBD2 (5 bases each). Trimming pared 2 bases from V and 1 base from J, leaving 18 bases between. Germline V gene data show CDR1 as MNHNS and CDR2 as SASEGT. The CDR3 has 18 residues. The DNA of the CDR3 is TGTGCCAGCAGTGAATCCACGGGACCTTTCGGTTCCTACAATGAGCAGTTCTTC. It yields the protein CASSESTGPFGSYNEQFF.

The chain recombines TRBV6-5 with TRBJ1-1; 8 bases fit TRBD1. This CDR3 spans 14 amino acids. The V and J ends lost 11 bases and 5 bases, in that order; junction bases with no gene match: 13. From germline, CDR1 is MNHEY and CDR2 SVGAGI. The CDR3 protein is CAVVDRGRGTEAFF. The CDR3 DNA sequence: TGTGCCGTCGTAGACAGGGGAAGGGGGACTGAAGCTTTCTTT.

This rearrangement joins TRBV7-3 to TRBJ2-1, with 11 bases matching TRBD2. V was clipped by 5 bases and J by 6 bases; unmatched bases: 9. The germline V gene has CDR1 SGHTA and CDR2 FQGTGA. The CDR3 runs 16 residues. CDR3 coding DNA: TGTGCCAGCAGCCGCCAGCCGGGACTAGCGGCCAATGAGCAGTTCTTC. Its protein product is CASSRQPGLAANEQFF.

The chain combines TRBV5-1 with TRBJ1-3; 7 bases map to TRBD1. The CDR3 runs to 14 residues. Trimming at V came to 4 bases and at J to 4 bases, leaving 5 bases not matched to a gene. Germline CDR1 and CDR2: SGHRS and YFSETQ. Written as DNA, the CDR3 is TGCGCCAGCAGCCTGGGACAGCCCGGAAACACCATATATTTT. Translated: CASSLGQPGNTIYF.

V usage is TRBV7-3 and J usage is TRBJ2-2; 7 bases are shared with TRBD1. Per the germline V gene, CDR1 is SGHTA and CDR2 is FQGTGA. Trimming cost V 5 bases and J 4 bases; bases outside gene matches: 4. The CDR3 extends over 14 amino acids. CDR3 in amino acids: CASSLRQGTGELFF. The DNA of the CDR3 is TGTGCCAGCAGCCTTCGACAGGGCACCGGGGAGCTGTTTTTT.

The chain uses TRBV30 and TRBJ1-4, with 8 bases fitting TRBD1. Germline-derived CDR1 and CDR2 are GTSNPN and SVGIG (reference sequence). CDR3 length equals 15 residues. J gave up 4 bases and V 2 bases, and 6 bases lay outside the gene matches. The CDR3 protein is CAWSPPGQVNEKLFF. CDR3 nucleotide sequence: TGTGCCTGGAGTCCTCCGGGACAGGTTAATGAAAAACTGTTTTTT.

The V gene is TRBV18, the J gene TRBJ2-5, with D perhaps TRBD1 (5 bases). Trimming shortened V by 1 base and J by 2 bases, and 8 bases separated the two germline ends. Germline V gene data show CDR1 as KGHSH and CDR2 as LQKENI. This CDR3 contains 14 residues. Here the CDR3 reads CASSPRREQETQYF. CDR3 DNA sequence: TGTGCCAGCTCACCACGCAGGGAACAAGAGACCCAGTACTTC.

The CDR3: CASSIEGGYYGYTF. The CDR3 DNA reads as TGTGCCAGTAGTATAGAGGGGGGTTACTATGGCTACACCTTC. The chain links TRBV19 to TRBJ1-2; possibly TRBD1 for D (5 bases). V was shortened by 0 bases and J by 3 bases, with 8 bases between the two germline ends. Germline assignment: CDR1 LNHDA and CDR2 SQIVND (reference sequence). The CDR3 loop spans 14 amino acids. Full variable domain (missing parts from reference TRBV19 and TRBJ1-2): DGGITQSPKYLFRKEGQNVTLSCEQNLNHDAMYWYRQDPGQGLRLIYYSQIVNDFQKGDIAEGYSVSREKKESFPLTVTSAQKNPTAFYLCASSIEGGYYGYTFGSGTRLTVV.

The chain uses TRBV18 and TRBJ2-1, with 10 bases matching TRBD2. The CDR3 sequence is 15 residues long. The V gene's germline CDR1 is KGHSH and CDR2 LQKENI. V dropped 5 bases and J dropped 6; count of bases not matched to a gene: 7. DNA for the CDR3: TGTGCCAGCTCAATCAGCGGGGGGGCCGCCAATGAGCAGTTCTTC. Translating gives CASSISGGAANEQFF.

The chain recombines TRBV7-2 with TRBJ2-7, with a possible D match to TRBD1 (6 bases). The germline V and J ends were trimmed by 2 bases and 0 bases, with 11 bases remaining between them. The CDR3 sequence is 15 residues long. Per germline, CDR1 SGHTA and CDR2 FQGNSA. The CDR3 coding sequence is TGTGCCAGCAGCTTAAGACAGGCCTTCTCCTACGAGCAGTACTTC. It is translated as CASSLRQAFSYEQYF.